These 10 T cell receptor beta chains were sequenced from one sample in a study of OX40 agonist ivuxolimab in advanced cancers. The repertoire was sequenced with immunoSEQ multiplex PCR; TCRdb's copy has only in-frame clones and lacks some. The table has 50,000 or so clones, around nine tenths seen once. The starting material was CD4+ or CD8+ T cells sorted from blood, obtained in a trial of the OX40 agonist ivuxolimab. These receptors were obtained from an adult with an advanced solid tumor such as melanoma, head and neck, liver or kidney cancer.

The chain uses TRBV7-9 and TRBJ2-3; D is undetermined. Trimming removed 1 base from V and 5 bases from J, with 10 bases in between. CDR3 length: 14 amino acids. CDR1 is SEHNR and CDR2 is FQNEAQ in the germline V gene (reference sequence). CDR3 residues: CASSLGIVGDTQYF. The CDR3 DNA sequence: TGTGCCAGCAGCTTAGGGATAGTGGGAGATACGCAGTATTTT.

This clone came up once. This CDR3 is CASSLFEADPRYNEQFF. CDR3 DNA: TGCGCCAGCAGCTTGTTCGAGGCCGACCCCCGGTACAATGAGCAGTTCTTC. The V and J genes are TRBV5-1 and TRBJ2-1; no clear D. This CDR3 is 17 amino acids long. Germline V gives CDR1 SGHRS, CDR2 YFSETQ. Trimming pared 1 base from V and 4 bases from J, leaving 18 bases between.

The chain employs TRBV28 and TRBJ2-1; TRBD2 agrees at 8 bases. V was pared by 1 base and J by 4 bases, with 3 bases of the junction left unmatched. The CDR3 spans 15 residues. Germline CDR1 reads MDHEN; CDR2 reads SYDVKM. The CDR3: CASSLSLAGYNEQFF. CDR3 bases: TGTGCCAGCAGTTTATCTTTAGCGGGATACAATGAGCAGTTCTTC. Looking up the rest from reference TRBV28 and TRBJ2-1 gives the full variable domain: DVKVTQSSRYLVKRTGEKVFLECVQDMDHENMFWYRQDPGLGLRLIYFSYDVKMKEKGDIPEGYSVSREKKERFSLILESASTNQTSMYLCASSLSLAGYNEQFFGPGTRLTVL.

This chain joins TRBV7-3 and TRBJ2-7, with 7 positions matching TRBD1. The CDR3 is made up of 15 amino acids. In germline, CDR1 is SGHTA, CDR2 FQGTGA. V gave up 0 bases and J gave up 5 bases; unmatched junction bases: 7. The DNA for the CDR3 is TGTGCCAGCAGCTTAACCCCAGGGGGAAGGAACGAGCAGTACTTC. Residues: CASSLTPGGRNEQYF.

This chain connects TRBV14 to TRBJ2-1; maybe TRBD1 (6 bases). The CDR3 spans 16 residues. V lost 2 bases and J 0 bases, leaving 11 bases between the germline ends. Germline V CDR1 and CDR2: SGHDN, FVKESK. The CDR3 DNA reads as TGTGCCAGCAGCCAATTTCGGGACAACTCCTACAATGAGCAGTTCTTC. This translates into CASSQFRDNSYNEQFF. The whole variable domain, remainder taken from reference TRBV14 and TRBJ2-1, is EAGVTQFPSHSVIEKGQTVTLRCDPISGHDNLYWYRRVMGKEIKFLLHFVKESKQDESGMPNNRFLAERTGGTYSTLKVQPAELEDSGVYFCASSQFRDNSYNEQFFGPGTRLTVL.

This chain joins TRBV19 and TRBJ1-1; 9 bases map to TRBD1. This CDR3 has 15 amino acids. CDR1 is LNHDA and CDR2 is SQIVND in the germline V gene (reference sequence). With V trimmed by 1 base and J by 5 bases, 5 bases remained unmatched. CDR3 region: CASSIGGTGRTEAFF. The CDR3 coding sequence is TGTGCCAGTAGTATAGGTGGGACAGGGAGGACTGAAGCTTTCTTT.

The chain recombines TRBV19 with TRBJ1-2, with no clear D. The CDR3 runs 13 residues. The V end was cut by 5 bases, the J end by 7 bases, with 14 bases between. Germline CDR1 is LNHDA and CDR2 is SQIVND (reference sequence). The CDR3 reads CASSAQVALGYTF. In DNA form, the CDR3 reads TGTGCCAGTAGTGCTCAGGTTGCGCTTGGCTACACCTTC. The variable domain in full, completed from reference TRBV19 and TRBJ1-2, reads DGGITQSPKYLFRKEGQNVTLSCEQNLNHDAMYWYRQDPGQGLRLIYYSQIVNDFQKGDIAEGYSVSREKKESFPLTVTSAQKNPTAFYLCASSAQVALGYTFGSGTRLTVV.

The gene calls are TRBV6-5 and TRBJ1-5; TRBD1 is a possible D gene (6 bases). Trimming pared 6 bases from V and 1 base from J, leaving 13 bases between. This CDR3 has 15 residues. The germline CDR1 and CDR2 sequences are MNHEY and SVGAGI. DNA of the CDR3: TGTGCCAGCAGCGACGCGGGGGGCAGCAATCAGCCCCAGCATTTT. Protein: CASSDAGGSNQPQHF.

This clone was detected only a few times. The rearrangement uses TRBV6-1 and TRBJ2-7, with D possibly TRBD1 on 6 matching bases. This CDR3 contains 13 residues. The V end was cut by 6 bases, the J end by 6 bases, with 15 bases between. Germline loops: CDR1 MNHNS, CDR2 SASEGT. For the CDR3, the DNA is TGTGCCAGCAGCCCAATCTACAGGGCCGAGCAGTACTTC. Amino acids: CASSPIYRAEQYF.

This chain joins TRBV5-4 and TRBJ2-1; 8 positions agree with TRBD2. CDR3 size: 15 residues. Germline loops: CDR1 SGHNT, CDR2 YYREEE (reference sequence). With V trimmed by 0 bases and J by 3 bases, 2 bases remained unmatched. The CDR3 coding sequence is TGTGCCAGCAGCTTGGTTGGGACTAGCTACAATGAGCAGTTCTTC. Its protein product is CASSLVGTSYNEQFF.